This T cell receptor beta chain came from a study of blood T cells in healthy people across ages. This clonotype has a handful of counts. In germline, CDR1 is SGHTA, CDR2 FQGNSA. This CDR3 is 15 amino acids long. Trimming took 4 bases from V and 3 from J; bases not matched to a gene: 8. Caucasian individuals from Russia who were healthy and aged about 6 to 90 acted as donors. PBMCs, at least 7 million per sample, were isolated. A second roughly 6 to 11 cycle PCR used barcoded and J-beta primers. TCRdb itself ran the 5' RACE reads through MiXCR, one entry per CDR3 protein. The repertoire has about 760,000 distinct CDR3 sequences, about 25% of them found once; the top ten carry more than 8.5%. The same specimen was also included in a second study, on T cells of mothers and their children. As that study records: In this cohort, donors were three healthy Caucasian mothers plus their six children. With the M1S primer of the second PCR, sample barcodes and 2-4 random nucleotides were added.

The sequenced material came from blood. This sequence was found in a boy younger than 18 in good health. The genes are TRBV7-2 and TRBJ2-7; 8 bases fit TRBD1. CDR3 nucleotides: TGTGCCAGCAGCTCCAGGGGGCGACCATTCTACGAGCAGTACTTC. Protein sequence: CASSSRGRPFYEQYF.